One and the same sample provided the 20 T cell receptor beta chains below, sequenced in a study of siplizumab effects on memory and regulatory T cells. Sequencing was performed with immunoSEQ multiplex PCR; in TCRdb, only in-frame clones are kept and a portion is missing. Of about 64,000 clones in the sample, roughly 96% were seen once. The specimen was naive CD8+ T cells sorted from blood. All receptors come from a human donor in good health.

The V gene is TRBV2, the J gene TRBJ2-2; no clear D. CDR1 SNHLY and CDR2 FYNNEI come from the germline V gene. The CDR3 is 13 residues long. The V end lost 4 bases, the J end lost 0 bases, and 3 bases lay between the germline ends. For the CDR3, the DNA is TGTGCCAGCAGTGGCCCGAACACCGGGGAGCTGTTTTTT. Translated, it gives CASSGPNTGELFF.

The chain recombines TRBV19 with TRBJ1-1; tentative D call: TRBD1 (5 bases). From germline, CDR1 is LNHDA and CDR2 SQIVND (reference sequence). The CDR3 loop spans 14 amino acids. Trimming stripped 3 bases from V and 2 bases from J, with 10 bases between. The CDR3 is CASSMGGGNTEAFF. CDR3 sequence (DNA): TGTGCCAGTAGTATGGGGGGGGGAAACACTGAAGCTTTCTTT.

The genes are TRBV11-2 and TRBJ2-7; D is uncertain. There are 13 residues in the CDR3. Germline V gives CDR1 SGHAT, CDR2 FQNNGV. The V and J ends lost 4 bases and 3 bases respectively, with 10 bases between them. CDR3 amino acids: CASSSPLYYEQYF. The CDR3, as DNA: TGTGCCAGCAGCTCACCACTCTACTACGAGCAGTACTTC.

The chain recombines TRBV7-9 with TRBJ2-5, with 7 bases lining up with TRBD2. Germline-derived CDR1 and CDR2 are SEHNR and FQNEAQ (reference sequence). The J segment lost 3 bases and the V segment lost 4 bases, leaving 11 bases of the junction unmatched. The CDR3 consists of 16 residues. CDR3 DNA: TGTGCCAGCAGCTCGTGGACGGGGGGAACCAAAGAGACCCAGTACTTC. It translates to CASSSWTGGTKETQYF. Filled out from reference TRBV7-9 and TRBJ2-5, the complete variable domain reads DTGVSQNPRHKITKRGQNVTFRCDPISEHNRLYWYRQTLGQGPEFLTYFQNEAQLEKSRLLSDRFSAERPKGSFSTLEIQRTEQGDSAMYLCASSSWTGGTKETQYFGPGTRLLVL.

This chain connects TRBV5-4 to TRBJ1-6; 9 nucleotides line up with TRBD1. This CDR3 region has 13 residues. The V segment lost 7 bases and the J segment 7 bases; nucleotides outside the gene matches: 3. CDR1 is SGHNT, CDR2 YYREEE, per germline (reference sequence). CDR3 nucleotides: TGTGCCAGCCAAGGACAGGGGAATTCACCCCTCCACTTT. This translates into CASQGQGNSPLHF.

This chain links TRBV9 with TRBJ2-7; a possible D gene is TRBD2 (6 bases). The CDR3 is made up of 13 amino acids. V dropped 4 bases and J dropped 3 bases, with 11 bases sitting between them. Germline V lookup: CDR1 SGDLS, CDR2 YYNGEE. The CDR3, as DNA: TGTGCCAGCAGCACAGGAGGGGACTACGAGCAGTACTTC. Translation: CASSTGGDYEQYF.

The chain joins TRBV5-1 to TRBJ2-3; the D is unclear. CDR1 SGHRS and CDR2 YFSETQ come from the germline V gene. This CDR3 is built from 15 residues. Trimming cost V 2 bases and J 1 base, with 11 bases left between them. CDR3 nucleotides: TGCGCCAGCAGCTTCCCCCCGTACGGCACAGATACGCAGTATTTT. Its protein product is CASSFPPYGTDTQYF.

In the case of this clone: The sample has other DNA sequences that encode this CDR3 too. The chain joins TRBV9 to TRBJ1-5; perhaps TRBD1 as D (6 bases). The CDR3 spans 14 residues. The germline CDR1 and CDR2 sequences are SGDLS and YYNGEE. V was trimmed by 5 bases and J by 1 base, leaving 10 bases between them. The CDR3 protein is CASSATGSNQPQHF. The CDR3 DNA reads as TGTGCCAGCAGTGCCACAGGGAGCAATCAGCCCCAGCATTTT.

The CDR3 spells CASSIAGGYEQYF. CDR3 DNA: TGTGCCAGTAGTATAGCGGGGGGGTACGAGCAGTACTTC. The chain links TRBV19 to TRBJ2-7, with 8 bases matching TRBD2. The CDR3 has 13 residues. V was pared by 1 base and J by 4 bases, with 0 bases of the junction left unmatched. Germline-derived CDR1 and CDR2 are LNHDA and SQIVND (reference sequence).

The V and J genes are TRBV7-3 and TRBJ2-1; TRBD2 agrees at 7 bases. CDR1 SGHTA and CDR2 FQGTGA come from the germline V gene. The trim removed 2 bases at V and 2 bases at J, leaving 3 bases unmatched. The CDR3 totals 15 residues. The CDR3 DNA reads TGTGCCAGCAGCTTACGCGCGGGGGCCTACAATGAGCAGTTCTTC. It translates to CASSLRAGAYNEQFF.

In its sample, this clone was seen once. This chain joins TRBV13 and TRBJ2-1; D is undetermined. With 5 bases removed from V and 8 bases from J, the gap between germline ends came to 13 bases. CDR3 length: 13 residues. Per germline, CDR1 PRHDT and CDR2 FYEKMQ (reference sequence). The CDR3 sequence: CASSPSPGDEQFF. The CDR3 DNA is TGTGCCAGCAGCCCCTCCCCCGGCGATGAGCAGTTCTTC.

The rearrangement links TRBV11-2 to TRBJ2-1; 8 positions match TRBD1. The CDR3 has 14 amino acids. Germline V gene lookup returns CDR1 SGHAT and CDR2 FQNNGV. Trimming cost V 3 bases and J 6 bases; bases outside gene matches: 4. The CDR3 region is CASSFGQGANEQFF. The CDR3 DNA sequence: TGTGCCAGCAGCTTCGGACAGGGCGCCAATGAGCAGTTCTTC.

Only one count was recorded for this clone. J is TRBJ1-1 and V is TRBV5-4, with a tentative D call TRBD1 (6 bases). With 4 bases removed from V and 1 base from J, the gap between germline ends came to 17 bases. Germline-derived CDR1 and CDR2 are SGHNT and YYREEE (reference sequence). This CDR3 contains 16 residues. CDR3 sequence reads: CASSPEGVTGNTEAFF. In nucleotides, the CDR3 is TGTGCCAGCAGCCCTGAAGGGGTGACAGGGAACACTGAAGCTTTCTTT.

This clone is a singleton in its sample. The CDR3 sequence is CASSLQGYGDSPLHF. The CDR3, as DNA: TGTGCCAGCAGCCTCCAGGGATATGGGGATTCACCCCTCCACTTT. The chain is built from TRBV7-9 and TRBJ1-6; perhaps TRBD1 as D (5 bases). Germline V gene lookup returns CDR1 SEHNR and CDR2 FQNEAQ (reference sequence). CDR3 length: 15 residues. Trimming removed 5 bases from V and 8 bases from J, with 16 bases in between.

V gene TRBV4-3 combines with J gene TRBJ2-7, with 10 bases that match TRBD2. J was trimmed by 1 base and V by 4 bases; bases with no gene match: 4. The germline gives CDR1 LGHNA, CDR2 YSLEER. The CDR3 runs 15 residues. The CDR3 region has the DNA TGCGCCAGCAGCCCCGGACTAGCGGCTTCCTACGAGCAGTACTTC. Protein product: CASSPGLAASYEQYF.

Only one count was recorded for this clone. The chain carries TRBV5-4 and TRBJ2-1; 10 bases agree with TRBD2. After removal of 0 bases from V and 0 bases from J, the junction contained 6 bases not matched to a gene. The CDR3 contains 18 residues. CDR1 is SGHNT and CDR2 is YYREEE in the germline V gene (reference sequence). The CDR3 DNA reads as TGTGCCAGCAGCTTGGGAAGCGGGGGGGCCGGCTCCTACAATGAGCAGTTCTTC. Its translation: CASSLGSGGAGSYNEQFF.

The chain recombines TRBV19 with TRBJ1-1; TRBD1 might be the D (6 bases). The CDR3 runs to 14 residues. Trimming pared 7 bases from V and 4 bases from J, leaving 16 bases between. Looked up from germline, CDR1 is LNHDA and CDR2 is SQIVND (reference sequence). CDR3 protein: CASTLEGVGTEAFF. The CDR3 bases are TGTGCCAGTACCCTAGAGGGGGTTGGCACTGAAGCTTTCTTT.

Here the CDR3 DNA reads TGTGCCAGCAGTTCCGGTAGGGGTTACTACGAGCAGTACTTC. Translating gives CASSSGRGYYEQYF. The chain employs TRBV13 and TRBJ2-7; D is perhaps TRBD1 (5 bases). The CDR3 runs 14 residues. The V end was cut by 6 bases, the J end by 3 bases, with 15 bases between. Per the germline V gene, CDR1 is PRHDT and CDR2 is FYEKMQ (reference sequence).

The chain employs TRBV4-1 and TRBJ2-7; 7 nucleotides match TRBD1. Germline V gene lookup returns CDR1 MGHRA and CDR2 YSYEKL. The CDR3 length is 15 residues. V shed 3 bases and J 2 bases; nucleotides not matched to a gene: 7. CDR3 protein: CASSQAVGQAYEQYF. As DNA, the CDR3 is TGCGCCAGCAGCCAGGCCGTAGGACAGGCCTACGAGCAGTACTTC.

This chain joins TRBV9 and TRBJ1-4, with 10 nucleotides matching TRBD1. CDR1 is SGDLS and CDR2 is YYNGEE in the germline V gene. This CDR3 region has 16 residues. Trimming took 0 bases from V and 6 from J; bases not matched to a gene: 5. The CDR3: CASSVGLGTGDEKLFF. CDR3 DNA: TGTGCCAGCAGCGTAGGTCTCGGGACAGGGGATGAAAAACTGTTTTTT.